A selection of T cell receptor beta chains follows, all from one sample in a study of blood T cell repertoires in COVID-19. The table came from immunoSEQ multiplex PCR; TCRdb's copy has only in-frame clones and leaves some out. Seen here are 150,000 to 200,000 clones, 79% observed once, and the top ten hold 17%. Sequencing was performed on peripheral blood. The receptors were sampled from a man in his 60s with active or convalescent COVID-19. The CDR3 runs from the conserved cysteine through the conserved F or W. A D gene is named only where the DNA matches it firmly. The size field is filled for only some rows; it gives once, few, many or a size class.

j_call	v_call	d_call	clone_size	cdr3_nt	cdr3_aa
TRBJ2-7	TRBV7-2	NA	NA	TGTGCCAGCAGCTCCGCTCCAGGGGGGTATGCCTACGAGCAGTACTTC	CASSSAPGGYAYEQYF
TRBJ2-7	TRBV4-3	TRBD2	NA	TGCGCCAGCAGCCAAGACCGCGGGAGCTCCTACGAGCAGTACTTC	CASSQDRGSSYEQYF
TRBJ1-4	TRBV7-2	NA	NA	TGTGCCAGCAGCTTATATGGGGGGGTTGAAAAACTGTTTTTT	CASSLYGGVEKLFF
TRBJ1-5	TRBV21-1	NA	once	TGTGCCAGCAGTAAAATGGCGCCCCCGGGACAGGGGAATCAGCCCCAGCATTTT	CASSKMAPPGQGNQPQHF
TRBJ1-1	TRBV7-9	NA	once	TGTGCCAGCAGCTCAAGACTCACACCGAACACTGAAGCTTTCTTT	CASSSRLTPNTEAFF
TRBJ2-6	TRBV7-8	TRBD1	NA	TGTGCCAGCAGCCGATCCGGGACAGCTGCTTTCTCTGGGGCCAACGTCCTGACTTTC	CASSRSGTAAFSGANVLTF
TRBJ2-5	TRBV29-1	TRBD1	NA	TGCAGCGGGAGGAGTGGACAGGGGTGGACCCAGTACTTC	CSGRSGQGWTQYF
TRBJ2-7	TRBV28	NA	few	TGTGCCAGCAGCCCCCTGACGGTGGGGCGGGGCGAGCAGTACTTC	CASSPLTVGRGEQYF
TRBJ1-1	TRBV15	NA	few	TGTGCCACCAGCCGAAGCAAACCGTGGAACACTGAAGCTTTCTTT	CATSRSKPWNTEAFF
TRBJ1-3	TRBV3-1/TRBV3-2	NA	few	TGTGCCAGCAGCCAGCAGGGAACCGGAAACACCATATATTTT	CASSQQGTGNTIYF
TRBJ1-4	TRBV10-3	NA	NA	TGTGCCATCAGTGAGGGGGGGGCAGGCTTAGAAAAACTGTTTTTT	CAISEGGAGLEKLFF
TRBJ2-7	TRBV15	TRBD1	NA	TGTGCCACCAGCCGGGACAGTAAATACGAGCAGTACTTC	CATSRDSKYEQYF
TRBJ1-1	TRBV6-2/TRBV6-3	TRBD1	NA	TGTGCCAGCAGTACGACAGGGGGCTGGGTAAGAGAAGCTTTCTTT	CASSTTGGWVREAFF
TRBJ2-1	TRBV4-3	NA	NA	TGCGCCAGCAGCCGCCAGGTGGGTAGAAACTACAATGAGCAGTTCTTC	CASSRQVGRNYNEQFF
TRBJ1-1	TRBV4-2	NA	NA	TGTGCCAGCAGCCAATTGGGGGGGAACACTGAAGCTTTCTTT	CASSQLGGNTEAFF
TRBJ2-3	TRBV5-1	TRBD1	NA	TGCGCCAGCAATGAGGGGGCCACAGATACGCAGTATTTT	CASNEGATDTQYF
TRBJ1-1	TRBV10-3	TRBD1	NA	TGTGCCATCCGCCGGGACAGCGCGTCCACTGAAGCTTTCTTT	CAIRRDSASTEAFF
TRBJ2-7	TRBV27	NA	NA	TGTGCCAGCAGCAATACCGACAGGTTCCTCTATGAGCAGTACTTC	CASSNTDRFLYEQYF
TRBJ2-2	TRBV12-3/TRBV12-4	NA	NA	TGTGCCAGCACCGCAACAGACACCGGGGAGCTGTTTTTT	CASTATDTGELFF
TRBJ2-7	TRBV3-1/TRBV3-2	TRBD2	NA	TGTGCCAGCAGCCTGACTAGCGGGTCTTACGAGCAGTACTTC	CASSLTSGSYEQYF
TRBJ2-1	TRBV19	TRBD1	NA	TGTGCCAGTAGTCCCCCGGGACAGGAATACTACTCCTACAATGAGCAGTTCTTC	CASSPPGQEYYSYNEQFF
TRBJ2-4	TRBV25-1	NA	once	TGTGCCAGCAGTGACGGGGGGCCCGCCCAGTACTTC	CASSDGGPAQYF
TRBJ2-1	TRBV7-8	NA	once	TGTGCCAGCAGCACCGGGACTCAGAGGAATGAGCAGTTCTTC	CASSTGTQRNEQFF
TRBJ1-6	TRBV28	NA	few	TGTGCCAGCAGTTTATCTGAAGAGCATTCACCCCTCCACTTT	CASSLSEEHSPLHF
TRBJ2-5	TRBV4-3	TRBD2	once	TGCGCCAGCAGCCAAGGGACTAGCGGGAGGGCCGAGGAGACCCAGTACTTC	CASSQGTSGRAEETQYF
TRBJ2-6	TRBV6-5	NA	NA	TGTGCCAGCACCCCAAGACAGGCCCGCTTCGTCCTGACTTTC	CASTPRQARFVLTF
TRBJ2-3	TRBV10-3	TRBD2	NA	TGTGCCACCGCCGTGGGGACCGGCGGGGGGGTTACGCAGTATTTT	CATAVGTGGGVTQYF
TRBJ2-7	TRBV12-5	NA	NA	TGTGCTAGTGGCCTAAGCTCCTACGAGCAGTACTTC	CASGLSSYEQYF
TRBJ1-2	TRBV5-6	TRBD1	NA	TGTGCCAGCAGCTTGGGGGACAGTGGCTACACCTTC	CASSLGDSGYTF
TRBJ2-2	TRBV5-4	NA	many	TGTGCCAGCAGCGCACAACAGGGTCCCGGGGAGCTGTTTTTT	CASSAQQGPGELFF
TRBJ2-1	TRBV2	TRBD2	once	TGTGCCAGCAGTCTCGGACTAGCGGGAGTCACTGAGCAGTTCTTC	CASSLGLAGVTEQFF